The T cell receptor beta chain described here comes from a study of Graves' ophthalmopathy and Graves' hyperthyroidism (dated by TCRdb to 2016 to 2019). In terms of the full investigation: Peripheral blood was collected at initial diagnosis, before any treatment. To tell Graves' ophthalmopathy apart from Graves' hyperthyroidism, and to predict which patients would progress to ophthalmopathy, the study relied on TCR beta repertoire signatures. In total, 135 blood samples were TCR-sequenced: 40 to 45 ophthalmopathy, 75 hyperthyroidism and roughly 17 hyperthyroidism-to-ophthalmopathy patients. To explore V-J signatures distinguishing ophthalmopathy from hyperthyroidism, a discovery set of around 100 patients (about 41 ophthalmopathy, over 55 stable hyperthyroidism) was enrolled. An independent validation cohort comprised some 19 hyperthyroidism patients and over 15 patients who later progressed from hyperthyroidism to ophthalmopathy. T-cell repertoires of thyroid tissue and blood were compared in over 5 hyperthyroidism patients. Following sample collection, hyperthyroidism patients were given methimazole at a starting dose of 30 mg daily, and ophthalmopathy patients were given high-dose intravenous methylprednisolone.

V loses 8 bases, J loses 1 base, and the germline ends lie 11 bases apart. The germline V gene yields MGHDK for CDR1 and SYGVNS for CDR2. Taken from cysteine to phenylalanine, the CDR3 has 14 residues. The entry retains the CDR3 DNA only, 42 bases that are in frame from base 1. TCR beta CDR3 regions were amplified from RNA transcripts for repertoire sequencing. The first round of RT-PCR was done with HTBI primers and the Qiagen OneStep RT-PCR kit, and was followed by a second round of multiplex PCR, then size selection and purification. The libraries underwent paired-end sequencing with 100 bp reads on an Illumina HiSeq2000. On the authors' methods: SOAPnuke was used to process the reads, removing any read that contained adapters or uncalled bases, had a mean Phred below 15, or lacked an exact match to the constant primer or identifier. COPE v1.2.5 was used to merge high-quality paired reads. Unique nucleotide sequences were defined as clonotypes and aligned to IMGT TRB V, D and J references using MiTCR v1.1. Analysis was restricted to V-J combinations with a frequency above 0.0001, which covered roughly 99% of repertoires. A TCR clonal expansion and chaos score per V-J combination was defined as the ratio of F50 clonal expansion to chaos observed in the TCRdist matrix. Welch's t-statistics and random forest were used to reduce the features to about a dozen V-J combinations, which were then used as input to a naive Bayes classifier. The Morisita-Horn index was used to measure how similar the thyroid and blood repertoires were. Using fastp trimming at Q25 and MiXCR clonotype assembly, TCRdb reanalyzed the public sequencing data and kept in-frame beta chains. Identical CDR3 proteins give one entry, which carries the most common genes and DNA. The V and J calls and clone size are TCRdb's, not the authors'. The sample table holds 740,000 or so distinct CDR3 sequences, of which around 40% were seen once. The leading ten clones occupy 35% to 55% of the sample.

A remark on this clonotype: What this receptor recognizes is not known. Per-base qualities were not stored, and no clone one base away is much larger.

Ophthalmopathy patients were characterized by moderately to severely active disease, a Clinical Activity Score of at least 3, a NOSPECS grade of at least 4, and a disease duration under 3 months. Patients were excluded if they had other autoimmune diseases, uncontrolled infections, pregnancy or lactation. Clinical symptoms, serum thyroxine, TRAb, thyroid ultrasound and orbital computed tomography were used for diagnosis. Using Ficoll-Paque density gradient centrifugation, PBMCs were isolated from 10 ml of fresh peripheral blood. Trizol reagent was used to extract the total RNA, and its quality was then checked on an Agilent 2100 Bioanalyzer. Study-wide conclusions, independent of this receptor: In validation, the model predicted ophthalmopathy progression with 55% to 71% sensitivity and roughly 72% specificity; roughly 11 predicted patients were CT-confirmed with GO in a median of approximately six months. Most expanded thyroid clonotypes with frequency above 0.001 were also detected in blood, suggesting blood repertoires may reflect the thyroid immune response. No statistical method was used to predetermine the sample size, and group allocation was not hidden from the investigators. In cross-validation, the 13-signature model distinguished ophthalmopathy from stable hyperthyroidism with 85% to 90% sensitivity and approximately 81% specificity, and in the test set the corresponding values were 80% and 75%.

Recombination linked TRBV25-1 to TRBJ2-2; the D gene is unclear. This receptor was identified in an adult man with Graves' ophthalmopathy. Sample: peripheral blood. The bases read TGTGCCAGCTCACCACGAATGAACACCGGGGAGCTGTTTTTT. The translation is CASSPRMNTGELFF.